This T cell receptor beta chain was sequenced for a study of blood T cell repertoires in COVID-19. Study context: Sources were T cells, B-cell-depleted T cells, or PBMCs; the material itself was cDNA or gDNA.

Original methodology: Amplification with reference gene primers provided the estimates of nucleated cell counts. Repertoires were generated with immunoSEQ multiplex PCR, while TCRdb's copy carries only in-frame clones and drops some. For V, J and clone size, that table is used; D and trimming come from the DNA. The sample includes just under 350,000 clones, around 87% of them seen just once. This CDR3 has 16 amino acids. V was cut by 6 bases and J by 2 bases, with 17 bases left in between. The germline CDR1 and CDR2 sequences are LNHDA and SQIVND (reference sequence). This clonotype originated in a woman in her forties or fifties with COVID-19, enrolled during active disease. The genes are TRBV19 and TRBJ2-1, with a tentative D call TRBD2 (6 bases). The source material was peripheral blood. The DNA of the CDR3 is TGTGCCAGTAGCCCTCAGCGGGCCATTACCTACAATGAGCAGTTCTTC. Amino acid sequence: CASSPQRAITYNEQFF.